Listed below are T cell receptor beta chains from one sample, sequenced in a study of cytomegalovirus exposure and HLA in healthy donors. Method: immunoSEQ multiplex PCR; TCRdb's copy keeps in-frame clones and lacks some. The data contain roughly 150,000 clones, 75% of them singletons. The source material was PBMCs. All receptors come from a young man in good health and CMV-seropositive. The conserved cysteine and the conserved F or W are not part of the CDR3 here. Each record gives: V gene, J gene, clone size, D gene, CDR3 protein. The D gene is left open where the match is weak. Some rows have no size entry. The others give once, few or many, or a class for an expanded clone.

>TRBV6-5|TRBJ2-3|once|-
ASSYSRRGDTQY
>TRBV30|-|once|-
AWKGQMSSYEQY
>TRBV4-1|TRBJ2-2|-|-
ASSQLIRRINTGELF
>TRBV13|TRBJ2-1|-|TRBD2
ASSSAAYRPGTTGNNEQF
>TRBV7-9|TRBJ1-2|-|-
ASSLGGQDDRGYT
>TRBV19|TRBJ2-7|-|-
ASSITGGRYEQY
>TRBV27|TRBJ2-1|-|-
ASSFYRAQGGEQF
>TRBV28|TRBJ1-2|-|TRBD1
ASSLYGGQGNHGYT
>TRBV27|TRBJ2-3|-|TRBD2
PSSLIPSGTDTQY
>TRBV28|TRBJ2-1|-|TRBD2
ASSPVAGGPKYNEQF
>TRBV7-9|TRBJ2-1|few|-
ASSLGRDNLYNEQF
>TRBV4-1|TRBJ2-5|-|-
ASSQREQETQY
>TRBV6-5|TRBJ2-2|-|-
ASAGVRGGELF
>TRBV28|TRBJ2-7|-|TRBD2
ASSSWGLAGDSYEQY
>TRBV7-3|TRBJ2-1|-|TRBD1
ASSGQGNGEQF
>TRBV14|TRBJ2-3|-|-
ASSHPLANTQY
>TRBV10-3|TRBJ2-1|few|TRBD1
AISDIERDRRRGYNEQF
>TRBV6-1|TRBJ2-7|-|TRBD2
ASRTSGTYEQY
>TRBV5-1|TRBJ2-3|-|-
ASSPDSFINTQY
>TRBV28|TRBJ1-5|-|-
ASSFGGGGNQPQH
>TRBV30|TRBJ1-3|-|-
AWGRGRSSGNTIY
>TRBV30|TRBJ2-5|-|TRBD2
AWTLRGTSGETQY
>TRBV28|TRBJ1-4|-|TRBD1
ASRRTGTGASNEKLF
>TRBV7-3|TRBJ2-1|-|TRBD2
ASSPRLAAYNEQF
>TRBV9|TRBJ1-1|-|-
ASSVEGAVTEAF
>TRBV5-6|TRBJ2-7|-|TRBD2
PSSVLGTGGNEQY
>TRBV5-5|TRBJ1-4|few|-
ASSWDNARPSEKLF
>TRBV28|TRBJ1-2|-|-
ASSLNRVIGYT
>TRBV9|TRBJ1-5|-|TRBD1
ASGRGDNQPQH
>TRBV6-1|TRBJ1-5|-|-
ASRGGSYSNQPQH
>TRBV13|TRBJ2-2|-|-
ASSSIRDRSNTGELF
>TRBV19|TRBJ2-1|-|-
ASSIHNGAAYNEQF
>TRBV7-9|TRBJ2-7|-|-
ASSKTRDSSYEQY
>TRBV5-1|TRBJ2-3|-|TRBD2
ASSLAGLAGGTSTDTQY
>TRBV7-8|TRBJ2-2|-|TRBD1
ASSFRLGRTGDPGELF
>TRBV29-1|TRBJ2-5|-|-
SVARETQY
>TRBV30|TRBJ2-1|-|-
AWSQISAYNEQF
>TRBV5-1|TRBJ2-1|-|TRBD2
ASSRTSGSKF
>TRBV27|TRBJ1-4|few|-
ASSLEADGNEKLF
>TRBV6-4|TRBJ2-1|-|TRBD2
ASSDTSGRTYNEQF
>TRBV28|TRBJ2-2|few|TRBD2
ASRVLAATGELF
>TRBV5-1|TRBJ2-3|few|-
ASSLGTSTDTQY